One sample yielded the 13 T cell receptor beta chains listed below, sequenced in a study of cytomegalovirus exposure and HLA in healthy donors (dated by TCRdb to about 2017). The library was prepared using the immunoSEQ multiplex PCR assay. For the multiplex PCR, a mixture combining 60 forward primers for TCR Vbeta segments and 13 reverse primers for TCR Jbeta segments was used. What TCRdb holds here is the immuneACCESS table cut down to in-frame rearrangements. Part of the clones is not present; checked against another copy, under half of the missing clones reflect an unresolved V gene, and the others are unexplained. This sample comprises around 100,000 clones, 65% to 90% of them detected only once. Approximately 3.9% of the sample belongs to the ten largest clones. The sequenced sample was PBMCs. Receptors originate from a woman in her 70s in good health and CMV-seropositive.

This chain uses TRBV27 with TRBJ2-7, with 8 bases that match TRBD1. This CDR3 is built from 14 residues. Germline V gives CDR1 MNHEY, CDR2 SMNVEV (reference sequence). J gave up 4 bases and V 3 bases, and 5 bases lay outside the gene matches. In nucleotides, the CDR3 is TGTGCCAGCAGTTTCGGGACAGGAAAATACGAGCAGTACTTC. Translating it yields CASSFGTGKYEQYF.

This clone was seen a handful of times. The chain joins TRBV6-5 to TRBJ2-7; 9 bases match TRBD2. The CDR3 totals 13 residues. Germline V gene sequence: CDR1 MNHEY, CDR2 SVGAGI. V gave up 5 bases and J gave up 6 bases; unmatched junction bases: 5. Here the CDR3 DNA reads TGTGCCAGCAGTACCGCGACTAGCGGCGAGCAGTACTTC. Translating it yields CASSTATSGEQYF.

Points on this clone: A junction end diverges from the germline sequence, so it may reflect a read error. The chain employs TRBV6-5 and TRBJ1-5; the D gene is possibly TRBD1 (5 bases). CDR1 is MNHEY and CDR2 is SVGAGI in the germline V gene. The CDR3 has 15 amino acids. CDR3 nucleotide sequence: TGTGCCAGCAGCCCTAGACAGTGGAGCAATCAGCCCCAGCAGTTT. It encodes CASSPRQWSNQPQQF.

V is TRBV7-9 and J is TRBJ2-1, with TRBD1 matching 9 bases. The CDR3 spans 16 residues. J gave up 6 bases and V 1 base, and 7 bases lay outside the gene matches. Germline V gives CDR1 SEHNR, CDR2 FQNEAQ (reference sequence). CDR3 residues: CASSLGPGTGSNEQFF. The CDR3 nucleotides are TGTGCCAGCAGCTTAGGTCCCGGGACAGGGTCCAATGAGCAGTTCTTC.

In regard to this clone: Germline and junction disagree at one end, which may indicate a read error. V is TRBV6-1 and J is TRBJ2-7; D is undetermined. The CDR3 extends over 13 amino acids. CDR1 is MNHNS, CDR2 SASEGT, per germline. The CDR3 nucleotides read TGTGCCAGCAGTCCCCCCGAGGCCTACGCGCAGTACTTC. Its translation: CASSPPEAYAQYF.

This clone was detected only a few times. The chain is built from TRBV7-2 and TRBJ2-6; TRBD1 is a possible D gene (6 bases). CDR3 length: 17 residues. Trimming removed 5 bases from V and 4 bases from J, with 18 bases in between. The germline V gene encodes CDR1 SGHTA and CDR2 FQGNSA. Written as DNA, the CDR3 is TGTGCCAGCAGCAAACCGGGTCTCCAGGGGGGGGCCAACGTCCTGACTTTC. This encodes CASSKPGLQGGANVLTF. Looking up the rest from reference TRBV7-2 and TRBJ2-6 gives the full variable domain: GAGVSQSPSNKVTEKGKDVELRCDPISGHTALYWYRQSLGQGLEFLIYFQGNSAPDKSGLPSDRFSAERTGGSVSTLTIQRTQQEDSAVYLCASSKPGLQGGANVLTFGAGSRLTVL.

The chain couples TRBV5-1 to TRBJ1-1; D call uncertain. The CDR3 is 11 amino acids. Trimming cost V 3 bases and J 7 bases, with 7 bases left between them. The V gene's germline CDR1 is SGHRS and CDR2 YFSETQ. In DNA form, the CDR3 reads TGCGCCAGCAGCTCCGGGAGTGAAGCTTTCTTT. Its translation: CASSSGSEAFF.

This clone has only a few counts. V and J are TRBV6-1 and TRBJ1-2, with D perhaps matching TRBD1 (5 bases). The CDR3 has 15 residues. The V gene's germline CDR1 is MNHNS and CDR2 SASEGT. V was shortened by 3 bases and J by 5 bases, with 16 bases between the two germline ends. CDR3 bases: TGTGCCAGCAGTGACCCCGGGCAGGGCGGATATGGCTACACCTTC. This sequence encodes CASSDPGQGGYGYTF.

The V and J genes are TRBV18 and TRBJ2-7; a weak D match, TRBD1 (6 bases). V was shortened by 0 bases and J by 0 bases, with 12 bases between the two germline ends. The CDR3 is 16 residues long. Germline V gene data show CDR1 as KGHSH and CDR2 as LQKENI. CDR3 loop: CASSPPGALSSYEQYF. In DNA form, the CDR3 reads TGTGCCAGCTCACCACCGGGGGCCCTGAGCTCCTACGAGCAGTACTTC.

This clone was seen only a few times. J is TRBJ2-4 and V is TRBV18; D gene ambiguous. The length of the CDR3 is 14 residues. Trimming shortened V by 2 bases and J by 5 bases, and 10 bases separated the two germline ends. CDR1 is KGHSH, CDR2 LQKENI, per germline. The CDR3 spells CASSPGMSENIQYF. The CDR3 DNA is TGTGCCAGCTCACCAGGCATGTCCGAAAACATTCAGTACTTC.

This clone has more than one count but fewer than ten. The rearrangement joins TRBV28 to TRBJ1-5; D possibly corresponds to TRBD1 (5 bases). V gave up 7 bases and J gave up 4 bases, with 11 bases separating them. There are 13 residues in the CDR3. The germline gives CDR1 MDHEN, CDR2 SYDVKM. CDR3 sequence (DNA): TGTGCCAGCACCTCGACAGCAAATCAGCCCCAGCATTTT. Protein sequence: CASTSTANQPQHF.

V gene TRBV28 combines with J gene TRBJ2-7, with TRBD2 matching 9 bases. Trimming at V came to 7 bases and at J to 7 bases, leaving 20 bases not matched to a gene. The CDR3 length is 17 residues. Looked up from germline, CDR1 is MDHEN and CDR2 is SYDVKM. The CDR3 loop is CASISPRGASGVEEQYF. In nucleotides, the CDR3 is TGTGCCAGCATCTCGCCCAGAGGGGCTAGCGGGGTAGAAGAGCAGTACTTC.

CDR3 nucleotide sequence: TGTGCCAGCAGCTCGACTAGCGGGATATGGGAGACCCAGTACTTC. Protein product: CASSSTSGIWETQYF. J is TRBJ2-5 and V is TRBV9; TRBD2 matches at 11 bases. The CDR3 spans 15 residues. Germline assignment: CDR1 SGDLS and CDR2 YYNGEE. Trimming took 4 bases from V and 5 from J; bases not matched to a gene: 7.